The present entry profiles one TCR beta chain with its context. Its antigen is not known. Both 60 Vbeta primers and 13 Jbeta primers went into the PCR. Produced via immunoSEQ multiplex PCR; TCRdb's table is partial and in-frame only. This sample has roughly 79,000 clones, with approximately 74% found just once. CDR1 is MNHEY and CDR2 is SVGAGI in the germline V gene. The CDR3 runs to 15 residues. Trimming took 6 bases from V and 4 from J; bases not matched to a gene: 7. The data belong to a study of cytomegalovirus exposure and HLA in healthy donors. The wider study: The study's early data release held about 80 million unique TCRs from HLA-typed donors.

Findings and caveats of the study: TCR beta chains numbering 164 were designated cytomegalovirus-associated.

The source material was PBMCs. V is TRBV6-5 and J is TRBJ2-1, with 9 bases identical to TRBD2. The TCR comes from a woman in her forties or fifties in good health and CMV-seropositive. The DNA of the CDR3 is TGTGCCAGCAGCTTAGCGGGAGCTAAATACAATGAGCAGTTCTTC. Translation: CASSLAGAKYNEQFF.